These 24 T cell receptor beta chains were all obtained from the same sample, sequenced in a study of cytotoxic CD8 clonotypes in ibrutinib-treated CLL. Using immunoSEQ multiplex PCR, the repertoire was profiled, and TCRdb retains in-frame clones only, with some absent. Altogether 200,000 to 250,000 clones are present, 60% to 75% being singletons, with the ten largest covering 15%. The specimen comprised PBMCs, sampled after 24 months of ibrutinib treatment. The receptors come from a human donor with chronic lymphocytic leukemia.

V is TRBV2 and J is TRBJ2-7, with 10 bases fitting TRBD2. Trimming cost V 4 bases and J 5 bases; bases outside gene matches: 8. The CDR3 contains 15 residues. Germline-derived CDR1 and CDR2 are SNHLY and FYNNEI. CDR3 residues: CASSGASGSPHEQYF. The CDR3 nucleotides are TGTGCCAGCAGTGGAGCTAGCGGGAGTCCACACGAGCAGTACTTC.

This clone is a singleton in its sample. The chain uses TRBV10-3 and TRBJ2-1; TRBD2 might be the D (6 bases). The germline CDR1 and CDR2 sequences are ENHRY and SYGVKD. The length of the CDR3 is 12 residues. The germline V and J ends were trimmed by 0 bases and 9 bases, with 6 bases remaining between them. Here the CDR3 DNA reads TGTGCCATCAGTGAGTCGCGGGGTGAGCAGTTCTTC. Translating it yields CAISESRGEQFF.

The chain joins TRBV5-1 to TRBJ2-3, with 8 bases identical to TRBD2. Germline values: CDR1 SGHRS, CDR2 YFSETQ. The CDR3 is 14 residues long. The V gene end was trimmed by 5 bases and the J gene end by 4 bases; junction bases not matched to a gene: 6. The CDR3 loop reads CASRESSGADTQYF. CDR3 nucleotide sequence: TGCGCCAGCAGGGAGAGTAGCGGGGCAGATACGCAGTATTTT.

The V gene is TRBV20-1, the J gene TRBJ2-5; D uncertain. CDR1 and CDR2 (germline): DFQATT, SNEGSKA (reference sequence). This CDR3 has 11 residues. Between the trimmed V and J ends, which lost 2 bases and 5 bases, there was a span of 6 bases. The CDR3 nucleotides are TGCAGTGCTAGATCTCTGGAGACCCAGTACTTC. The encoded protein is CSARSLETQYF.

The rearrangement uses TRBV11-2 and TRBJ2-1; D is undetermined. The CDR3 runs 14 residues. Trimming cost V 3 bases and J 4 bases, with 10 bases left between them. CDR1 and CDR2 (germline): SGHAT, FQNNGV. The CDR3 coding sequence is TGTGCCAGCAGCTTCGCAGGTATATACAATGAGCAGTTCTTC. This codes for CASSFAGIYNEQFF.

The chain couples TRBV5-6 to TRBJ1-5, with 8 bases matching TRBD1. Losses at the gene ends were 2 bases for V and 7 bases for J; bases not matched to a gene: 5. Germline CDR1 and CDR2: SGHDT and YYEEEE. The CDR3 length is 14 residues. CDR3 sequence: CASSFRQGRQPQHF. In DNA, the CDR3 is TGTGCCAGCAGCTTCCGACAGGGGCGACAGCCCCAGCATTTT.

This clone has a handful of counts. The chain uses TRBV28 and TRBJ1-5; no firm D call. The CDR3 has 12 amino acids. V gave up 6 bases and J gave up 10 bases, with 13 bases separating them. Germline values: CDR1 MDHEN, CDR2 SYDVKM. In DNA form, the CDR3 reads TGTGCCAGCAGGCCTTATTGGGCTCCCCAGCATTTT. Translating gives CASRPYWAPQHF.

This clone has more than one count but fewer than ten. V and J are TRBV7-8 and TRBJ2-5, with unresolved D. CDR1 is SGHVS and CDR2 is FQNEAQ in the germline V gene. The V end lost 4 bases, the J end lost 5 bases, and 17 bases lay between the germline ends. The CDR3 runs to 15 residues. This CDR3 reads CASSSKDRFGETQYF. The CDR3 DNA follows: TGTGCCAGCAGCTCAAAAGACCGATTTGGGGAGACCCAGTACTTC.

The chain recombines TRBV19 with TRBJ1-1, with a tentative D call TRBD1 (5 bases). Trimming pared 3 bases from V and 0 bases from J, leaving 8 bases between. CDR1 LNHDA and CDR2 SQIVND come from the germline V gene (reference sequence). The CDR3 length is 14 residues. Here the CDR3 reads CASSITGLNTEAFF. As DNA, the CDR3 is TGTGCCAGTAGTATTACAGGTCTGAACACTGAAGCTTTCTTT.

This clone was recorded once. This chain links TRBV13 with TRBJ2-1, with 12 bases that match TRBD2. Germline V gene lookup returns CDR1 PRHDT and CDR2 FYEKMQ (reference sequence). V gave up 3 bases and J gave up 8 bases; unmatched junction bases: 2. This CDR3 comprises 14 residues. The CDR3 here is CASSLGLAGDEQFF. The CDR3 DNA sequence: TGTGCCAGCAGCTTGGGACTAGCGGGTGATGAGCAGTTCTTC.

The J gene is TRBJ2-1, the V gene TRBV9; TRBD1 might be the D (5 bases). The CDR3 runs 16 residues. The V gene's germline CDR1 is SGDLS and CDR2 YYNGEE. The ends were cut back, 4 bases at V and 2 bases at J, with 16 bases in the middle. The CDR3 here is CASSTATASTYNEQFF. The CDR3 region has the DNA TGTGCCAGCAGCACAGCGACAGCCAGCACCTACAATGAGCAGTTCTTC. Drawing the rest from reference TRBV9 and TRBJ2-1, the complete variable domain is DSGVTQTPKHLITATGQRVTLRCSPRSGDLSVYWYQQSLDQGLQFLIQYYNGEERAKGNILERFSAQQFPDLHSELNLSSLELGDSALYFCASSTATASTYNEQFFGPGTRLTVL.

V usage is TRBV7-8 and J usage is TRBJ1-1; D is undetermined. V lost 2 bases, J lost 9 bases, and 7 bases lay in between. There are 11 residues in the CDR3. CDR1 is SGHVS, CDR2 FQNEAQ, per germline. The CDR3 nucleotides are TGTGCCAGCAGCTTATTATCCCAAGCTTTCTTT. Translating gives CASSLLSQAFF.

The genes are TRBV9 and TRBJ2-3, with D tentatively TRBD1 or TRBD2 (6 bases each). CDR3 length: 13 amino acids. Trimming removed 3 bases from V and 8 bases from J, with 13 bases in between. Germline-derived CDR1 and CDR2 are SGDLS and YYNGEE. This chain's CDR3 is CASSEGGDVTQYF. The DNA for the CDR3 is TGTGCCAGCAGCGAGGGGGGAGACGTTACGCAGTATTTT.

This clone showed up just a few times. V and J are TRBV28 and TRBJ1-5; D may be TRBD1 (5 bases). There are 14 residues in the CDR3. Trimming pared 4 bases from V and 1 base from J, leaving 8 bases between. Germline V gene lookup returns CDR1 MDHEN and CDR2 SYDVKM. The CDR3 nucleotides read TGTGCCAGCAGTTACGACAGCAGCAATCAGCCCCAGCATTTT. Encoded protein: CASSYDSSNQPQHF.

V usage is TRBV18 and J usage is TRBJ2-7; 13 bases agree with TRBD2. V shed 3 bases, J shed 3 bases, and the junction held 8 bases outside the gene matches. Per the germline V gene, CDR1 is KGHSH and CDR2 is LQKENI. This CDR3 spans 17 amino acids. CDR3 nucleotides: TGTGCCAGCTCACCGTATAGACTAGCGGGGGGTTTCTACGAGCAGTACTTC. It encodes CASSPYRLAGGFYEQYF. Combining the CDR3 with reference TRBV18 and TRBJ2-7 gives the whole variable domain NAGVMQNPRHLVRRRGQEARLRCSPMKGHSHVYWYRQLPEEGLKFMVYLQKENIIDESGMPKERFSAEFPKEGPSILRIQQVVRGDSAAYFCASSPYRLAGGFYEQYFGPGTRLTVT.

The chain employs TRBV6-5 and TRBJ2-7, with 9 positions matching TRBD1. From germline, CDR1 is MNHEY and CDR2 SVGAGI. The CDR3 extends over 15 amino acids. After removal of 4 bases from V and 7 bases from J, the junction contained 11 bases not matched to a gene. The CDR3 nucleotides read TGTGCCAGCAGTTTCCCCGGGACAGGGCCATGGGAGCAGTACTTC. This translates into CASSFPGTGPWEQYF.

The rearrangement links TRBV12-5 to TRBJ2-5, with D hard to call. V shed 2 bases and J shed 5 bases, with 6 bases lying between them. Germline V gives CDR1 LGHNT, CDR2 FRNRAP. CDR3 length: 12 amino acids. The CDR3 sequence: CASGLFEETQYF. The CDR3 DNA sequence: TGTGCTAGTGGTTTGTTTGAGGAGACCCAGTACTTC.

With respect to this clone: The sample contains more than one DNA sequence encoding this CDR3. V usage is TRBV7-9 and J usage is TRBJ2-1; D remains ambiguous. The CDR3 sequence is 12 residues long. CDR1 is SEHNR, CDR2 FQNEAQ, per germline (reference sequence). The V end was cut by 1 base, the J end by 6 bases, with 4 bases between. The CDR3 loop is CASSLGSNEQFF. In nucleotides, the CDR3 is TGTGCCAGCAGCTTAGGTTCCAATGAGCAGTTCTTC.

The V gene is TRBV27, the J gene TRBJ2-2; 11 bases fit TRBD2. The V gene end was trimmed by 1 base and the J gene end by 0 bases; junction bases not matched to a gene: 7. CDR1 and CDR2 from the germline V gene are MNHEY and SMNVEV (reference sequence). This CDR3 comprises 19 residues. CDR3 in DNA: TGTGCCAGCAGTTTATTGGGACTAGCGGTCCTCGCGAACACCGGGGAGCTGTTTTTT. Its translation: CASSLLGLAVLANTGELFF.

The V gene is TRBV7-3, the J gene TRBJ2-7; 8 positions agree with TRBD2. The CDR3 consists of 14 residues. Germline assignment: CDR1 SGHTA and CDR2 FQGTGA. Losses at the gene ends were 1 base for V and 7 bases for J; bases not matched to a gene: 6. Here the CDR3 reads CASSLMSGGGEQYF. In DNA, the CDR3 is TGTGCCAGCAGCTTAATGTCGGGAGGGGGTGAGCAGTACTTC.

The chain is built from TRBV6-5 and TRBJ2-7, with a weak D call TRBD2 (8 bases). The V gene lost 7 bases and the J gene lost 6 bases, with 22 bases spanning the gap. This CDR3 contains 15 residues. Per the germline V gene, CDR1 is MNHEY and CDR2 is SVGAGI. CDR3 sequence: CASTAGGRGKGEQYF. CDR3 in DNA: TGTGCCAGCACCGCGGGGGGCAGGGGGAAGGGCGAGCAGTACTTC.

This clone was found a few times. This chain uses TRBV4-1 with TRBJ2-7, with 7 bases matching TRBD1. The germline V gene encodes CDR1 MGHRA and CDR2 YSYEKL. V dropped 3 bases and J dropped 3; count of bases not matched to a gene: 8. This CDR3 is built from 15 residues. The CDR3 coding sequence is TGCGCCAGCAGCCACACCGACAGGGATTACTACGAGCAGTACTTC. Its translation is CASSHTDRDYYEQYF.

On this clone: The sample has other DNA sequences that encode this CDR3 too. This chain connects TRBV9 to TRBJ2-1; D is ambiguous. Germline CDR1 SGDLS, CDR2 YYNGEE. Trimming took 7 bases from V and 6 from J, leaving 5 bases between them. This CDR3 has 10 amino acids. As DNA, the CDR3 is TGTGCCAGCTCAGGCAATGAGCAGTTCTTC. Translation gives CASSGNEQFF.

The chain employs TRBV7-8 and TRBJ1-1; TRBD1 matches 9 bases. This CDR3 comprises 12 residues. V was pared by 8 bases and J by 3 bases, with 1 base of the junction left unmatched. From germline, CDR1 is SGHVS and CDR2 FQNEAQ. In nucleotides, the CDR3 is TGTGCCAGCCGGACAGGGGACACTGAAGCTTTCTTT. Residues: CASRTGDTEAFF. Combining the CDR3 with reference TRBV7-8 and TRBJ1-1 gives the whole variable domain GAGVSQSPRYKVAKRGQDVALRCDPISGHVSLFWYQQALGQGPEFLTYFQNEAQLDKSGLPSDRFFAERPEGSVSTLKIQRTQQEDSAVYLCASRTGDTEAFFGQGTRLTVV.